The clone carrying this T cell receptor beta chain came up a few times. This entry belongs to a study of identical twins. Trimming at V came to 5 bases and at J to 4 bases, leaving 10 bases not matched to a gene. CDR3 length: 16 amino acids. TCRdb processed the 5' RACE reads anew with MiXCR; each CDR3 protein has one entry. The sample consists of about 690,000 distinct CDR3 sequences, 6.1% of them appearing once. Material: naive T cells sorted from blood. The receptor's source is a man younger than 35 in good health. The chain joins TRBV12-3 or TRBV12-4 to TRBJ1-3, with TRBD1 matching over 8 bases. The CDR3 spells CASSPRGRGPGNTIYF. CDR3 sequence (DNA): TGTGCCAGCAGTCCCCGGGGCAGGGGGCCCGGAAACACCATATATTTT.